The entry below gives a single T cell receptor (beta chain) sequence along with its context. The antigen remains undetermined. TCRdb's copy holds only in-frame clones and misses some; the assay was immunoSEQ multiplex PCR. The top ten clones hold about 14% of a sample with 20,000 to 25,000 clones, 70% to 90% of them seen once. The germline CDR1 and CDR2 sequences are KGHSY and FQNENV. The CDR3 totals 15 residues. After removal of 4 bases from V and 5 bases from J, the junction contained 9 bases not matched to a gene. The data originate from a study of T cells in localized non-small cell lung cancer. General study results and limits: Only one tumor region went through sequencing, so heterogeneity may still be there. A denser population of T cells in blood accompanied longer overall survival. In adjacent lung, a median approximately 60 of the top 100 tumor clones were found. Uninvolved adjacent lung showed the highest T cell clonality, exceeding tumor.

Here the sequenced sample was peripheral blood, taken before any cancer treatment. This chain connects TRBV16 to TRBJ1-1; 8 bases line up with TRBD1. This receptor was obtained from a male donor older than 55 with stage I lung adenocarcinoma. The CDR3, as DNA: TGTGCCAGCAGCCTTTGGGGCAGGGGGCGGACTGAAGCTTTCTTT. It is translated as CASSLWGRGRTEAFF. The whole variable domain, filled in from reference TRBV16 and TRBJ1-1, reads GEEVAQTPKHLVRGEGQKAKLYCAPIKGHSYVFWYQQVLKNEFKFLISFQNENVFDETGMPKERFSAKCLPNSPCSLEIQATKLEDSAVYFCASSLWGRGRTEAFFGQGTRLTVV.